This T cell receptor (beta chain) was retrieved from a study of a mutant IDH1 vaccine in newly diagnosed glioma. Study overall: Vaccine dosing followed radiotherapy by 4-6 weeks, or accompanied temozolomide cycles. Sex among treated patients split 62.5% male, about 40% female; mean age was approximately 40 years. It was radiotherapy, temozolomide, or both that patients received previously, with most receiving both.

As for time point: week 35, safety follow-up. Doses comprised 300 ug of mutant IDH1 20-mer peptide each, plus topical imiquimod. This clone occurred once. Its antigen is unknown. Sequencing used immunoSEQ multiplex PCR; TCRdb keeps in-frame clones, though not all of them. The table includes approximately 50,000 clones, about nine tenths detected once. The receptor was derived from a man in his forties with glioma. Sequencing was performed on PBMCs, taken from a glioma patient whose treatment included an IDH1 peptide vaccine.

In DNA form, the CDR3 reads TGTGCCAGCAGTGGGGGGACACTGAGATACGAGCAGTACTTC. It encodes CASSGGTLRYEQYF. The chain employs TRBV25-1 and TRBJ2-7; D might be TRBD1 (6 bases). The CDR3 extends over 14 amino acids. Looked up from germline, CDR1 is MGHDK and CDR2 is SYGVNS. Trimming cost V 4 bases and J 4 bases, with 14 bases left between them.